The 29 T cell receptor beta chains below all came from one sample that was sequenced in a study of cytomegalovirus exposure and HLA in healthy donors. Profiled with immunoSEQ multiplex PCR; TCRdb holds only in-frame clones, not every one. Among about 64,000 clones listed, roughly 94% were seen once. The sample taken for sequencing was PBMCs. These receptors all stem from a woman in her late teens or twenties in good health and CMV-seropositive.

The chain carries TRBV2 and TRBJ2-5, with 10 bases fitting TRBD2. V lost 4 bases and J lost 5; bases outside the gene matches: 16. Per the germline V gene, CDR1 is SNHLY and CDR2 is FYNNEI. The CDR3 has 18 amino acids. CDR3 region: CASSAPSGGPRGRETQYF. Here the CDR3 DNA reads TGTGCCAGCAGTGCCCCTAGCGGGGGACCCCGCGGCCGGGAGACCCAGTACTTC.

V usage is TRBV15 and J usage is TRBJ2-1; 8 nucleotides align to TRBD2. The V gene's germline CDR1 is LNHNV and CDR2 YYDKDF (reference sequence). J gave up 7 bases and V 4 bases, and 15 bases lay outside the gene matches. CDR3 length: 17 amino acids. This CDR3 is CATSNLGREAPSNEQFF. CDR3 DNA sequence: TGTGCCACCAGCAACCTTGGGCGGGAGGCTCCCTCGAATGAGCAGTTCTTC.

This sequence joins TRBV2 and TRBJ2-1; 7 positions match TRBD2. The V gene end was trimmed by 5 bases and the J gene end by 12 bases; junction bases not matched to a gene: 7. Germline V gives CDR1 SNHLY, CDR2 FYNNEI. The CDR3 spans 12 residues. The CDR3 DNA is TGTGCCAGCAGTTTTCGGGACTACGGGCAGTTCTTC. It specifies CASSFRDYGQFF.

The rearrangement links TRBV29-1 to TRBJ2-7; weak D call: TRBD2 (6 bases). Germline CDR1 reads SQVTM; CDR2 reads ANQGSEA. V was clipped by 4 bases and J by 2 bases, with 12 bases between them. This CDR3 has 13 amino acids. The CDR3: CSVGRGGPYEQYF. Written as DNA, the CDR3 is TGCAGCGTTGGTAGGGGAGGACCCTACGAGCAGTACTTC.

The chain uses TRBV6-1 and TRBJ1-5, with 8 bases that match TRBD1. Trimming cost V 5 bases and J 7 bases; bases outside gene matches: 7. This CDR3 region has 14 residues. CDR1 is MNHNS and CDR2 is SASEGT in the germline V gene. CDR3 nucleotide sequence: TGTGCCAGCAGTCTCGGACAGGGCAGACAGCCCCAGCATTTT. Translation: CASSLGQGRQPQHF.

This clone was counted only a few times. CDR3 loop: CASSPWTTDTQYF. DNA of the CDR3: TGTGCCAGTAGTCCATGGACAACAGATACGCAGTATTTT. The V gene is TRBV19, the J gene TRBJ2-3; D might be TRBD1 (5 bases). Germline V gives CDR1 LNHDA, CDR2 SQIVND (reference sequence). V was pared by 5 bases and J by 3 bases, with 9 bases between. The CDR3 contains 13 residues.

J is TRBJ2-3 and V is TRBV7-9, with D possibly being TRBD1 (6 bases). Between the trimmed V and J ends, which lost 1 base and 8 bases, there was a span of 10 bases. The germline V gene has CDR1 SEHNR and CDR2 FQNEAQ (reference sequence). The CDR3 extends over 13 amino acids. In DNA form, the CDR3 reads TGTGCCAGCAGCTTAGTTTCGGACAGTACGCAGTATTTT. This translates into CASSLVSDSTQYF.

This clone was counted a single time. The CDR3 spells CASTPGLGLYEQYF. CDR3 bases: TGTGCCAGCACTCCGGGACTAGGTCTCTACGAGCAGTACTTC. The genes are TRBV6-5 and TRBJ2-7; 8 bases align to TRBD2. The CDR3 length is 14 residues. Unmatched junction bases numbered 8, after V lost 7 bases and J lost 3 bases. The germline V gene encodes CDR1 MNHEY and CDR2 SVGAGI.

The rearrangement uses TRBV5-1 and TRBJ2-1; TRBD1 might be the D (6 bases). Per germline, CDR1 SGHRS and CDR2 YFSETQ. CDR3 size: 16 residues. Trimming pared 6 bases from V and 1 base from J, leaving 17 bases between. The CDR3 loop is CASTPRQGQSYNEQFF. The CDR3 DNA reads as TGCGCCAGCACCCCTCGGCAGGGGCAATCCTACAATGAGCAGTTCTTC.

The V and J genes are TRBV7-9 and TRBJ2-7, with a possible D match to TRBD2 (5 bases). CDR3 length: 15 amino acids. The V gene's germline CDR1 is SEHNR and CDR2 FQNEAQ (reference sequence). With 3 bases removed from V and 2 bases from J, the gap between germline ends came to 14 bases. Here the CDR3 DNA reads TGTGCCAGCAGCTTGGCAAGCGGATACCCCTACGAGCAGTACTTC. This sequence encodes CASSLASGYPYEQYF.

V is TRBV11-2 and J is TRBJ2-3, with D possibly TRBD2 on 5 matching bases. Germline CDR1 is SGHAT and CDR2 is FQNNGV. The V end lost 2 bases, the J end lost 12 bases, and 18 bases lay between the germline ends. The length of the CDR3 is 14 residues. The CDR3 sequence: CASSLPTSLGIQYF. CDR3 sequence (DNA): TGTGCCAGCAGCTTACCCACCTCGCTCGGGATCCAGTATTTT.

The genes are TRBV28 and TRBJ1-3; 7 bases match TRBD1. The V gene's germline CDR1 is MDHEN and CDR2 SYDVKM. Trimming at V came to 6 bases and at J to 4 bases, leaving 6 bases not matched to a gene. CDR3 length: 14 residues. CDR3 loop: CASSPGGLGNTIYF. The CDR3 DNA reads TGTGCCAGCAGCCCAGGGGGGCTAGGAAACACCATATATTTT.

The gene calls are TRBV9 and TRBJ2-7, with 13 bases that match TRBD2. V lost 0 bases, J lost 7 bases, and 16 bases stayed unmatched. From germline, CDR1 is SGDLS and CDR2 YYNGEE. The CDR3 extends over 19 amino acids. CDR3 DNA: TGTGCCAGCAGCGTAGAGGGACTAGCGGGGCAATTTAGAACGGAGGAGCAGTACTTC. Its translation: CASSVEGLAGQFRTEEQYF.

V gene TRBV6-5 combines with J gene TRBJ1-2, with D perhaps TRBD1 (5 bases). Germline V gene sequence: CDR1 MNHEY, CDR2 SVGAGI. V was clipped by 5 bases and J by 6 bases, with 19 bases between them. This CDR3 has 15 residues. The CDR3 DNA is TGTGCCAGCAGTGGGGCCCTACCAAGACAGAATGGCTACACCTTC. As protein: CASSGALPRQNGYTF.

V gene TRBV28 combines with J gene TRBJ2-1, with D possibly TRBD2 on 6 matching bases. Germline V lookup: CDR1 MDHEN, CDR2 SYDVKM. V was cut by 6 bases and J by 8 bases, with 11 bases left in between. This CDR3 comprises 12 residues. The CDR3 bases are TGTGCCAGCAGCATTTGGGGGGATGAGCAGTTCTTC. Residues: CASSIWGDEQFF.

V usage is TRBV11-2 and J usage is TRBJ1-2; D may be TRBD1 (6 bases). Deletions cut 0 bases from V and 14 bases from J, with 16 bases between. Germline lookup yields CDR1 SGHAT and CDR2 FQNNGV. The CDR3 loop spans 13 amino acids. In DNA, the CDR3 is TGTGCCAGCAGCTTAGATCGGGGACAAGGGATGACCTTC. It encodes CASSLDRGQGMTF.

For the CDR3, the DNA is TGTGCCAGCAGTTTATTAGCGGGGGCCTACGAGCAGTACTTC. This encodes CASSLLAGAYEQYF. V is TRBV28 and J is TRBJ2-7, with TRBD2 identical over 9 bases. V lost 1 base and J lost 2; bases outside the gene matches: 0. CDR1 is MDHEN, CDR2 SYDVKM, per germline. The CDR3 runs to 14 residues. The full variable domain, completed using reference TRBV28 and TRBJ2-7, is DVKVTQSSRYLVKRTGEKVFLECVQDMDHENMFWYRQDPGLGLRLIYFSYDVKMKEKGDIPEGYSVSREKKERFSLILESASTNQTSMYLCASSLLAGAYEQYFGPGTRLTVT.

J is TRBJ2-5 and V is TRBV13; 8 bases are a match to TRBD1. Per germline, CDR1 PRHDT and CDR2 FYEKMQ (reference sequence). Trimming at V came to 0 bases and at J to 5 bases, leaving 2 bases not matched to a gene. The CDR3 has 14 amino acids. CDR3: CASSLGQGGETQYF. CDR3 nucleotides: TGTGCCAGCAGCTTAGGACAGGGGGGCGAGACCCAGTACTTC.

V and J are TRBV19 and TRBJ1-6, with TRBD1 matching over 9 bases. J lost 8 bases, V lost 5 bases, and 4 bases had no gene match. CDR1 is LNHDA, CDR2 SQIVND, per germline (reference sequence). The CDR3 totals 14 residues. The CDR3 sequence is CASSRTGEYSPLHF. The CDR3 nucleotides read TGTGCCAGTAGTCGGACAGGGGAGTATTCACCCCTCCACTTT.

The chain couples TRBV5-1 to TRBJ2-3; 12 positions agree with TRBD2. J lost 2 bases, V lost 0 bases, and 4 bases had no gene match. The germline gives CDR1 SGHRS, CDR2 YFSETQ. This CDR3 comprises 17 residues. CDR3 region: CASSLGLAGALTDTQYF. For the CDR3, the DNA is TGCGCCAGCAGCTTGGGACTAGCGGGAGCACTCACAGATACGCAGTATTTT.

V gene TRBV5-1 combines with J gene TRBJ1-3, with 12 bases identical to TRBD1. The V and J ends lost 0 bases and 0 bases, in that order; junction bases with no gene match: 7. This CDR3 is 19 amino acids long. Germline lookup yields CDR1 SGHRS and CDR2 YFSETQ. As DNA, the CDR3 is TGCGCCAGCAGCTTGGACGGGACAGGGGGCCCTAGCTCTGGAAACACCATATATTTT. Translating it yields CASSLDGTGGPSSGNTIYF.

The J gene is TRBJ2-2, the V gene TRBV7-6, with a possible D match to TRBD2 (6 bases). In germline, CDR1 is SGHVS, CDR2 FNYEAQ. Trimming took off 5 bases at V and 6 bases at J, with 19 bases between the two ends. The CDR3 sequence is 16 residues long. CDR3 nucleotide sequence: TGTGCCAGCAGCCCCGCCGGCAGGGAGCGGGCCGGGGAGCTGTTTTTT. This sequence encodes CASSPAGRERAGELFF.

Written as DNA, the CDR3 is TGTGCCAGCAGTGAACAGAACTCCTACGAGCAGTACTTC. Translating gives CASSEQNSYEQYF. The chain recombines TRBV6-1 with TRBJ2-7; D gene uncertain. Germline V gene data show CDR1 as MNHNS and CDR2 as SASEGT. V lost 2 bases and J lost 0, with 5 bases in between. The CDR3 is 13 residues long.

The sample holds one count of this clone. The chain carries TRBV6-5 and TRBJ2-2, with 7 nucleotides matching TRBD1. The CDR3 has 14 amino acids. Germline V gene lookup returns CDR1 MNHEY and CDR2 SVGAGI. The V and J ends lost 4 bases and 1 base, in that order; junction bases with no gene match: 0. The CDR3 region is CASSWTGNTGELFF. The CDR3, as DNA: TGTGCCAGCAGTTGGACAGGGAACACCGGGGAGCTGTTTTTT.

The chain joins TRBV7-2 to TRBJ1-1; D gene unclear. V lost 5 bases and J 8 bases, leaving 9 bases between the germline ends. Germline-derived CDR1 and CDR2 are SGHTA and FQGNSA. CDR3 length: 11 residues. This CDR3 reads CASSLRREAFF. The CDR3 coding sequence is TGTGCCAGCAGCCTCCGCAGAGAAGCTTTCTTT.

The chain is built from TRBV18 and TRBJ2-5; weak D call: TRBD1 (5 bases). The CDR3 spans 16 residues. Trimming removed 4 bases from V and 2 bases from J, with 17 bases in between. Per germline, CDR1 KGHSH and CDR2 LQKENI. The CDR3: CASSLGPQGRQETQYF. DNA of the CDR3: TGTGCCAGCTCACTAGGTCCGCAGGGCCGTCAAGAGACCCAGTACTTC.

This sequence joins TRBV10-3 and TRBJ2-2; TRBD2 might be the D (5 bases). Trimming took off 7 bases at V and 4 bases at J, with 13 bases between the two ends. The germline V gene encodes CDR1 ENHRY and CDR2 SYGVKD. The CDR3 sequence is 14 residues long. As DNA, the CDR3 is TGTGCCATCAATGCCCCAGGAGGCACCGGGGAGCTGTTTTTT. Protein: CAINAPGGTGELFF.

The chain links TRBV15 to TRBJ1-2; D unresolved. Germline V CDR1 and CDR2: LNHNV, YYDKDF (reference sequence). The CDR3 runs to 14 residues. The V gene lost 3 bases and the J gene lost 4 bases, with 12 bases spanning the gap. DNA for the CDR3: TGTGCCACCAGCAGGGGTGGGGAGGCCTATGGCTACACCTTC. Translating it yields CATSRGGEAYGYTF.

The chain has TRBV7-2 and TRBJ2-4, with D perhaps matching TRBD2 (6 bases). This CDR3 has 15 residues. Germline V gene sequence: CDR1 SGHTA, CDR2 FQGNSA. The V end was cut by 5 bases, the J end by 0 bases, with 11 bases between. CDR3 nucleotides: TGTGCCAGCAGCGCCGGGAGTGTAGCCAAAAACATTCAGTACTTC. Amino acids: CASSAGSVAKNIQYF.